Listed below are T cell receptor beta chains from one sample, sequenced in a study of read filtering for tumor transcriptome and immune sequencing. TCRdb ran MiXCR on the reads and lists one entry per CDR3 protein. The sample records more than 55,000 distinct CDR3 sequences, 20% to 25% being singletons. The sequenced sample consisted of a population of CD138-negative cells sorted from bone marrow. The receptors here all came from a donor aged 40 or over with multiple myeloma. Each CDR3 is given with its conserved first and last residue. Each record gives: clone size, D gene, V gene, J gene, CDR3 DNA, CDR3 protein. The D gene is left open where the match is weak. Only part of the rows carry a size: once, few, many, or a class if the clone is expanded.

many	-	TRBV28	TRBJ2-7	TGTGCCAGCAGCCTAATGGGCAGGAACCCCTACGAGCAGTACTTC	CASSLMGRNPYEQYF
many	TRBD1	TRBV10-3	TRBJ1-1	TGTGCCATCAGTGAGCCGGGACAGGGGATACCTGAAGCTTTCTTT	CAISEPGQGIPEAFF
many	-	TRBV20-1	TRBJ2-5	TGCAGTGCTAGAGACCCCCGGGAATATCAAGAGACCCAGTACTTC	CSARDPREYQETQYF
-	TRBD2	TRBV3-1	TRBJ2-3	TGTGCCAGCAGCCAAGAAAGTCCCAGCGGGATAAGTACAGATACGCAGTATTTT	CASSQESPSGISTDTQYF
many	TRBD2	TRBV5-6	TRBJ2-1	TGTGCCAGCAGCTTGGCCGTAAGCGGGGGGGCTGACGAGCAGTTCTTC	CASSLAVSGGADEQFF
many	TRBD2	TRBV29-1	TRBJ2-1	TGCAGCGTTGAAGAAGCGGGGCCCTACAATGAGCAGTTCTTC	CSVEEAGPYNEQFF
-	-	TRBV20-1	TRBJ2-5	TGCAGTGCTAGGGACCCGACAAACACGCAAGAGACCCAGTACTTC	CSARDPTNTQETQYF
many	-	TRBV6-5	TRBJ2-1	TGTGCCAGCATCAAAACAGGGAGGGGCCAGGACAATGAGCAGTTCTTC	CASIKTGRGQDNEQFF
many	-	TRBV5-1	TRBJ2-1	TGCGCCAGCAGCTTGGACAGGGAGGGAAATGAGCAGTTCTTC	CASSLDREGNEQFF
many	-	TRBV24-1	TRBJ2-5	TGTGCCACCAGTGATTCCCCCTCAGAGACCCAGTACTTC	CATSDSPSETQYF
many	-	TRBV7-3	TRBJ2-5	TGTGCCAGCAGCTCGGGACTTCAACAAGAGACCCAGTACTTC	CASSSGLQQETQYF
-	-	TRBV5-1	TRBJ2-3	TGCGCCAGCAGCTTAGACGGCACAGATACGCAGTATTTT	CASSLDGTDTQYF
-	-	TRBV5-1	TRBJ1-5	TGCGCCAGCAGCTTGGATGGCTTTAGCAATCAGCCCCAGCATTTT	CASSLDGFSNQPQHF
many	TRBD1	TRBV6-2/TRBV6-3	TRBJ1-2	TGTGCCAGCAGTTACTCCGCCGGGACAGGTGTCCATGGCTACACCTTC	CASSYSAGTGVHGYTF
many	-	TRBV5-4	TRBJ2-7	TGTGCCAGCAGCTATGGAAGCGTCGGCGAGCAGTACTTC	CASSYGSVGEQYF
many	-	TRBV29-1	TRBJ2-5	TGCAGCGTTGGGGTCCCTGGCTGGTACCAAGAGACCCAGTACTTC	CSVGVPGWYQETQYF
many	-	TRBV20-1	TRBJ2-5	TGCAGTGCTAGAGTTCGGGCGGGAGAGACCCAGTACTTC	CSARVRAGETQYF
many	TRBD1	TRBV24-1	TRBJ2-3	TGTGCCACCAGTCTGACAGGGCATAAGGATACGCAGTATTTT	CATSLTGHKDTQYF